Below, 29 T cell receptor beta chains from the same sample are listed, as sequenced in a study of T cells in Graves' hyperthyroidism and ophthalmopathy. Using RNA transcripts as the source, TCR beta CDR3 regions were amplified. Carried out on the TCR CDR3, a first-round RT-PCR used the HTBI primer set. MiXCR was run by TCRdb on the multiplex PCR reads, yielding one entry per CDR3 protein. Among roughly 660,000 distinct CDR3 sequences listed, roughly 17% were seen once. The sample taken for sequencing was blood. These receptors came from a man over 45 with Graves' hyperthyroidism.

Concerning this clonotype itself: A much larger clone sits a single nucleotide away, making a read error possible. The chain joins TRBV19 to TRBJ2-3; 10 bases match TRBD2. The germline CDR1 and CDR2 sequences are LNHDA and SQIVND (reference sequence). The CDR3 loop spans 18 amino acids. J was trimmed by 1 base and V by 4 bases; bases with no gene match: 11. The CDR3 DNA reads as TGTGCCAGTAGTAATCTAGCGGGAGCTGCCCATCGCACAGATACGCAGTATTTT. Its translation: CASSNLAGAAHRTDTQYF.

This clonotype was recorded at least ten times. The chain has TRBV28 and TRBJ1-2, with 9 bases that match TRBD1. This CDR3 spans 15 amino acids. Germline V gene lookup returns CDR1 MDHEN and CDR2 SYDVKM. Trimming removed 6 bases from V and 6 bases from J; junction bases left unmatched: 11. The CDR3 region has the DNA TGTGCCAGCAGGGCAACAGGGGGCGCGATCCATGGCTACACCTTC. Translating it yields CASRATGGAIHGYTF.

The chain has TRBV7-9 and TRBJ2-1; 10 nucleotides agree with TRBD1. The ends lost 4 bases at V and 15 bases at J; junction bases unmatched: 6. Germline CDR1 SEHNR, CDR2 FQNEAQ (reference sequence). There are 12 residues in the CDR3. In nucleotides, the CDR3 is TGTGCCAGCAGCTCCGGGACAGGGGACCCGTTCTTC. Its protein is CASSSGTGDPFF.

The chain combines TRBV7-9 with TRBJ2-7; 9 bases align to TRBD2. The germline CDR1 and CDR2 sequences are SEHNR and FQNEAQ (reference sequence). Trimming took 2 bases from V and 1 from J; bases not matched to a gene: 6. The CDR3 has 16 amino acids. DNA for the CDR3: TGTGCCAGCAGCTTACCTCTAGCGGGATTATCCTACGAGCAGTACTTC. As protein: CASSLPLAGLSYEQYF.

The chain combines TRBV6-5 with TRBJ2-4; D might be TRBD1 (6 bases). The CDR3 is 15 amino acids. Per the germline V gene, CDR1 is MNHEY and CDR2 is SVGAGI. V was trimmed by 2 bases and J by 5 bases, leaving 13 bases between them. Here the CDR3 reads CASSYLGTPQNIQYF. The CDR3 nucleotides read TGTGCCAGCAGTTACCTCGGGACACCACAAAACATTCAGTACTTC.

In its sample, this clonotype was seen many times. The chain is built from TRBV14 and TRBJ2-1; 8 bases fit TRBD2. The CDR3 totals 16 residues. Per the germline V gene, CDR1 is SGHDN and CDR2 is FVKESK. V lost 3 bases, J lost 4 bases, and 8 bases stayed unmatched. CDR3 bases: TGTGCCAGCAGCCAGCCCGGGACTAGTTTATACAATGAGCAGTTCTTC. Translated: CASSQPGTSLYNEQFF. The full variable domain, with the rest looked up from reference TRBV14 and TRBJ2-1, is EAGVTQFPSHSVIEKGQTVTLRCDPISGHDNLYWYRRVMGKEIKFLLHFVKESKQDESGMPNNRFLAERTGGTYSTLKVQPAELEDSGVYFCASSQPGTSLYNEQFFGPGTRLTVL.

This clonotype came up many times. The rearrangement uses TRBV3-1 and TRBJ2-3; tentatively, D is TRBD2 (5 bases). The length of the CDR3 is 15 residues. Germline V gives CDR1 LGHDT, CDR2 YNNKEL (reference sequence). Trimming took off 6 bases at V and 4 bases at J, with 17 bases between the two ends. This CDR3 is CASSFRGPGSDTQYF. In nucleotides, the CDR3 is TGTGCCAGCAGTTTCCGGGGTCCAGGTTCAGATACGCAGTATTTT.

Ten or more counts support this clonotype. V is TRBV5-1 and J is TRBJ2-3; TRBD2 is a possible D gene (6 bases). With 4 bases removed from V and 4 bases from J, the gap between germline ends came to 13 bases. The germline V gene encodes CDR1 SGHRS and CDR2 YFSETQ. The length of the CDR3 is 14 residues. The CDR3 loop reads CASSQDTGADTQYF. DNA of the CDR3: TGCGCCAGCAGCCAGGACACGGGGGCAGATACGCAGTATTTT.

This clonotype was counted many times. V gene TRBV2 combines with J gene TRBJ2-3; D might be TRBD2 (6 bases). CDR1 and CDR2 (germline): SNHLY, FYNNEI. V was pared by 8 bases and J by 4 bases, with 10 bases between. The length of the CDR3 is 12 residues. CDR3 loop: CASLSGSDTQYF. The CDR3 DNA follows: TGTGCCAGCCTTAGCGGCTCAGATACGCAGTATTTT.

This clonotype was counted ten times or more. V gene TRBV27 combines with J gene TRBJ1-6, with 7 bases aligning to TRBD1. V shed 5 bases and J 10 bases; nucleotides not matched to a gene: 11. There are 15 residues in the CDR3. Germline V lookup: CDR1 MNHEY, CDR2 SMNVEV (reference sequence). The CDR3 here is CASSNRQGQNSPLHF. CDR3 coding DNA: TGTGCCAGCAGTAACAGACAGGGACAGAACTCACCCCTCCACTTT.

This chain joins TRBV7-3 and TRBJ2-4; 8 positions agree with TRBD2. CDR3 length: 19 residues. The trim removed 5 bases at V and 1 base at J, leaving 16 bases unmatched. Germline V CDR1 and CDR2: SGHTA, FQGTGA. CDR3 amino acids: CASSRSMVGGRTAKNIQYF. The CDR3 nucleotides are TGTGCCAGCAGCCGATCGATGGTCGGCGGGAGGACGGCCAAAAACATTCAGTACTTC.

This clonotype has a handful of counts. J is TRBJ2-4 and V is TRBV11-1, with 10 bases that match TRBD2. Unmatched junction bases numbered 9, after V lost 4 bases and J lost 3 bases. Germline V gene lookup returns CDR1 SGHAT and CDR2 FQDESV (reference sequence). The CDR3 spans 17 residues. The CDR3 DNA is TGTGCCAGCAGCTCTGGGGGGCTAGCGGGAGTCAAAAACATTCAGTACTTC. Amino acids: CASSSGGLAGVKNIQYF.

Many counts were recorded for this clonotype. The chain joins TRBV5-1 to TRBJ2-3; D is perhaps TRBD1 (6 bases). Germline values: CDR1 SGHRS, CDR2 YFSETQ. V lost 0 bases and J lost 6, with 17 bases in between. The CDR3 sequence is 16 residues long. This CDR3 is CASSLATSRGMDTQYF. The CDR3 nucleotides are TGCGCCAGCAGCTTGGCCACCTCGAGGGGGATGGATACGCAGTATTTT.

This clonotype was seen many times. The V gene is TRBV6-1, the J gene TRBJ2-7; 7 bases match TRBD1. Germline V CDR1 and CDR2: MNHNS, SASEGT. The CDR3 totals 15 residues. After removal of 6 bases from V and 0 bases from J, the junction contained 8 bases not matched to a gene. As DNA, the CDR3 is TGTGCCAGCAGCCCCTGGGACAGAAACTCCTACGAGCAGTACTTC. Translating gives CASSPWDRNSYEQYF.

This clonotype was picked up many times. The chain joins TRBV6-2 or TRBV6-3 to TRBJ2-5, with 10 nucleotides matching TRBD2. V dropped 4 bases and J dropped 6; count of bases not matched to a gene: 11. This CDR3 is built from 16 residues. Germline CDR1 and CDR2: MNHEY and SVGEGT. The CDR3 DNA reads as TGTGCCAGCAGTTCCCCCGGGACTAGCGTCGAGAAGACCCAGTACTTC. Encoded protein: CASSSPGTSVEKTQYF.

The chain joins TRBV28 to TRBJ2-3; TRBD2 matches at 8 bases. The length of the CDR3 is 14 residues. V gave up 3 bases and J gave up 6 bases; unmatched junction bases: 5. The germline V gene has CDR1 MDHEN and CDR2 SYDVKM. CDR3 nucleotide sequence: TGTGCCAGCAGTTTGTCGGGAGGGAGGGATACGCAGTATTTT. Residues: CASSLSGGRDTQYF.

This clonotype was found many times. The V gene is TRBV6-1, the J gene TRBJ1-4; D unclear. This CDR3 is 12 amino acids long. V shed 5 bases and J shed 7 bases, with 8 bases lying between them. Germline CDR1 and CDR2: MNHNS and SASEGT. The CDR3 DNA follows: TGTGCCAGCAGTTCAACGATTGAAAAACTGTTTTTT. It specifies CASSSTIEKLFF.

This clonotype was observed a few times. The chain recombines TRBV5-1 with TRBJ2-1; 8 positions agree with TRBD1. J was trimmed by 5 bases and V by 2 bases; bases with no gene match: 9. CDR3 length: 16 residues. Per the germline V gene, CDR1 is SGHRS and CDR2 is YFSETQ. CDR3 in amino acids: CASSLPSGTGNNEQFF. The CDR3 nucleotides read TGCGCCAGCAGCTTACCTTCCGGGACAGGTAACAATGAGCAGTTCTTC.

The table lists this clonotype with many counts. The chain uses TRBV7-2 and TRBJ2-7; 12 positions match TRBD2. Germline CDR1 SGHTA, CDR2 FQGNSA. The ends lost 1 base at V and 0 bases at J; junction bases unmatched: 7. This CDR3 has 18 amino acids. In DNA, the CDR3 is TGTGCCAGCAGCTTAGAAGGGACTAGCGGGCAGAGCTCCTACGAGCAGTACTTC. Translated, it gives CASSLEGTSGQSSYEQYF.

At least ten counts were recorded for this clonotype. In DNA, the CDR3 is TGCAGCGGTAACCGGGACGGTTACAATGAGCAGTTCTTC. It encodes CSGNRDGYNEQFF. This chain joins TRBV29-1 and TRBJ2-1, with D tentatively TRBD1 or TRBD2 (5 bases each). Germline CDR1 is SQVTM and CDR2 is ANQGSEA. Trimming took 7 bases from V and 4 from J, leaving 14 bases between them. The CDR3 runs 13 residues.

This clonotype was found many times. The chain combines TRBV2 with TRBJ1-1; D remains unclear. The CDR3 is 11 residues long. CDR1 and CDR2 (germline): SNHLY, FYNNEI. Trimming took off 7 bases at V and 1 base at J, with 4 bases between the two ends. In DNA, the CDR3 is TGTGCCAGCACCAGGAACACTGAAGCTTTCTTT. As protein: CASTRNTEAFF.

V usage is TRBV6-1 and J usage is TRBJ2-7, with a tentative D call TRBD2 (6 bases). Trimming shortened V by 5 bases and J by 2 bases, and 16 bases separated the two germline ends. The CDR3 is made up of 15 amino acids. The germline V gene has CDR1 MNHNS and CDR2 SASEGT. CDR3 sequence: CASSPYTTGAYEQYF. CDR3 sequence (DNA): TGTGCCAGCAGTCCTTATACGACGGGAGCCTACGAGCAGTACTTC.

The gene calls are TRBV24-1 and TRBJ1-2, with TRBD1 identical over 7 bases. This CDR3 is 15 amino acids long. V lost 3 bases, J lost 8 bases, and 11 bases stayed unmatched. CDR1 KGHDR and CDR2 SFDVKD come from the germline V gene. CDR3 in amino acids: CATSDPSQGVGGYTF. Written as DNA, the CDR3 is TGTGCCACCAGTGATCCAAGTCAGGGGGTCGGCGGCTACACCTTC.

The rearrangement uses TRBV19 and TRBJ2-1; 15 bases match TRBD2. The V gene end was trimmed by 9 bases and the J gene end by 0 bases; junction bases not matched to a gene: 6. The CDR3 length is 17 residues. Germline-derived CDR1 and CDR2 are LNHDA and SQIVND (reference sequence). CDR3 protein: CASKGLAGGSSYNEQFF. As DNA, the CDR3 is TGTGCCAGCAAGGGACTAGCGGGAGGATCCTCCTACAATGAGCAGTTCTTC.

This clonotype showed up many times. The gene calls are TRBV5-5 and TRBJ1-1; D not resolved. The CDR3 extends over 12 amino acids. Germline CDR1 SGHKS, CDR2 YYEKEE (reference sequence). Trimming stripped 2 bases from V and 5 bases from J, with 7 bases between. CDR3 nucleotide sequence: TGTGCCAGCAGCTTTCTACTGACTGAAGCTTTCTTT. Encoded protein: CASSFLLTEAFF.

This chain links TRBV4-2 with TRBJ2-7; D is possibly TRBD2 (5 bases). The germline V and J ends were trimmed by 11 bases and 6 bases, with 17 bases remaining between them. This CDR3 is 12 amino acids long. Germline CDR1 is LGHNA and CDR2 is YNFKEQ. The CDR3 reads CAFRLAEPEQYF. The CDR3 DNA reads as TGTGCCTTCCGCCTAGCAGAACCCGAGCAGTACTTC.

A few counts support this clonotype. V gene TRBV27 combines with J gene TRBJ2-5; D gene ambiguous. The CDR3 has 15 residues. Germline V gene sequence: CDR1 MNHEY, CDR2 SMNVEV (reference sequence). The V and J ends lost 7 bases and 1 base respectively, with 16 bases between them. The CDR3 loop reads CASKFNGAVQETQYF. CDR3 nucleotide sequence: TGTGCCAGCAAGTTTAACGGAGCAGTCCAAGAGACCCAGTACTTC.

This clonotype appeared many times. The chain employs TRBV10-3 and TRBJ1-2, with TRBD1 as a possible D gene (6 bases). The CDR3 loop spans 17 amino acids. V was clipped by 7 bases and J by 1 base, with 22 bases between them. Germline lookup yields CDR1 ENHRY and CDR2 SYGVKD. CDR3 nucleotide sequence: TGTGCCATCACCGAGGGGGGCAGCTTGGTTCATAACTATGGCTACACCTTC. This encodes CAITEGGSLVHNYGYTF.

The chain joins TRBV5-1 to TRBJ2-3; unclear D gene. CDR3 length: 14 amino acids. Trimming removed 4 bases at V and 2 bases at J, with 11 bases between. The germline V gene encodes CDR1 SGHRS and CDR2 YFSETQ. The CDR3 sequence: CASSGWALTDTQYF. CDR3 nucleotide sequence: TGCGCCAGCAGCGGATGGGCTCTCACAGATACGCAGTATTTT.